A single sample is the source of the 2 T cell receptor beta chains below, sequenced in a study of a mutant IDH1 vaccine in newly diagnosed glioma. Antigens of these TCRs are unknown. TCRdb keeps only in-frame clones here, not all; method: immunoSEQ multiplex PCR. The sample lists about 77,000 clones; 75% to 90% were seen once. The time point: week 23, last vaccination. Every vaccine dose comprised 300 ug of mutant IDH1 20-mer peptide plus topical imiquimod. The sample in question was PBMCs, obtained from a glioma patient whose treatment included an IDH1 peptide vaccine. The receptors derive from a woman aged 50 to 60 with glioma.

The CDR3, as DNA: TGTGCCAGTAAGAGGACAGGGGGGAAAGGTCAGCCCCAGCATTTT. Its protein product is CASKRTGGKGQPQHF. This chain connects TRBV19 to TRBJ1-5; 10 bases fit TRBD1. V shed 7 bases, J shed 6 bases, and the junction held 9 bases outside the gene matches. The CDR3 totals 15 residues. Per germline, CDR1 LNHDA and CDR2 SQIVND (reference sequence). Full variable domain (missing parts from reference TRBV19 and TRBJ1-5): DGGITQSPKYLFRKEGQNVTLSCEQNLNHDAMYWYRQDPGQGLRLIYYSQIVNDFQKGDIAEGYSVSREKKESFPLTVTSAQKNPTAFYLCASKRTGGKGQPQHFGDGTRLSIL.

The J gene is TRBJ2-5, the V gene TRBV5-6; D is undetermined. Germline assignment: CDR1 SGHDT and CDR2 YYEEEE. The CDR3 has 12 residues. Trimming took 1 base from V and 2 from J, leaving 3 bases between them. The CDR3, as DNA: TGTGCCAGCAGCTTGTGGCAAGAGACCCAGTACTTC. As protein: CASSLWQETQYF. Full variable domain (remainder filled in from reference TRBV5-6 and TRBJ2-5): DAGVTQSPTHLIKTRGQQVTLRCSPKSGHDTVSWYQQALGQGPQFIFQYYEEEERQRGNFPDRFSGHQFPNYSSELNVNALLLGDSALYLCASSLWQETQYFGPGTRLLVL.